Below are 5 T cell receptor beta chains sequenced from a single sample in a study of shared clonotypes between healthy human individuals. In the naive CD8 group, cells lacked CD45RO and were positively selected for CCR7, so terminally differentiated effector memory CD45RA+ cells were left out. This table comes from immunoSEQ multiplex PCR, and its TCRdb copy is limited to in-frame clones, with some not included. The table shows 2 million to 2.5 million clones, with around 96% occurring only once. Sequencing was performed on naive CD8+ T cells sorted from blood. Receptors originate from a man between 18 and 29 years old in good health.

The chain employs TRBV21-1 and TRBJ2-1; the DNA was not compared with TRBD2, the D call given in the table. TRBV21-1 is annotated as a pseudogene. The CDR3 is 18 amino acids. The CDR3: CASSTPGQRSDTYNEQFF. The CDR3 nucleotides read TGTGCCAGCAGCACACCTGGGCAGCGGTCCGACACCTACAATGAGCAGTTCTTC.

The V and J genes are TRBV27 and TRBJ2-2; D unresolved. The CDR3 consists of 11 residues. Germline loops: CDR1 MNHEY, CDR2 SMNVEV (reference sequence). Deletions cut 6 bases from V and 8 bases from J, with 7 bases between. CDR3 loop: CASSWDGELFF. The CDR3 region has the DNA TGTGCCAGCAGCTGGGATGGGGAGCTGTTTTTT.

V gene TRBV4-1 combines with J gene TRBJ2-1; D is uncertain. This CDR3 is 14 amino acids long. The V gene's germline CDR1 is MGHRA and CDR2 YSYEKL. The ends were cut back, 5 bases at V and 4 bases at J, with 12 bases in the middle. This CDR3 reads CASSSDPLYNEQFF. The CDR3 DNA sequence: TGCGCCAGCAGCTCTGACCCTCTTTACAATGAGCAGTTCTTC.

This clone has only a few counts. The chain links TRBV18 to TRBJ2-1; 10 positions agree with TRBD2. The V gene end was trimmed by 4 bases and the J gene end by 4 bases; junction bases not matched to a gene: 7. Per the germline V gene, CDR1 is KGHSH and CDR2 is LQKENI. The CDR3 sequence is 16 residues long. Here the CDR3 DNA reads TGTGCCAGCTCACAGACCGGGACTAGCGCTTACAATGAGCAGTTCTTC. As protein: CASSQTGTSAYNEQFF. Drawing the rest from reference TRBV18 and TRBJ2-1, the complete variable domain is NAGVMQNPRHLVRRRGQEARLRCSPMKGHSHVYWYRQLPEEGLKFMVYLQKENIIDESGMPKERFSAEFPKEGPSILRIQQVVRGDSAAYFCASSQTGTSAYNEQFFGPGTRLTVL.

The chain employs TRBV10-3 and TRBJ1-2, with 7 bases fitting TRBD1. The germline CDR1 and CDR2 sequences are ENHRY and SYGVKD. This CDR3 is built from 14 residues. The V gene end was trimmed by 0 bases and the J gene end by 6 bases; junction bases not matched to a gene: 4. CDR3: CAISESAGGDGYTF. The CDR3 coding sequence is TGTGCCATCAGTGAGTCGGCAGGGGGGGATGGCTACACCTTC.